This T cell receptor (beta chain) was recovered during a study of blood T cell repertoires in COVID-19. From germline, CDR1 is SGHTA and CDR2 FQGNSA. The CDR3 sequence is 12 residues long. Between the trimmed V and J ends, which lost 4 bases and 3 bases, there was a span of 3 bases. The authors' processing: Reference gene primer amplification gave estimated nucleated cell counts. Libraries were prepared by immunoSEQ multiplex PCR; TCRdb keeps only in-frame clonotypes and omits some of them. That table supplies the V and J calls and clone size; D and trimming were determined from the DNA. The sample has roughly 240,000 clones; about nine tenths are singletons.

Material: PBMCs or T cells enriched from blood (not recorded which). The receptor's source is a woman aged 30 to 39 with acute COVID-19. This sequence joins TRBV7-2 and TRBJ2-2; D is unresolved. The CDR3 is CASSSYTGELFF. CDR3 bases: TGTGCCAGCAGCTCGTACACCGGGGAGCTGTTTTTT.